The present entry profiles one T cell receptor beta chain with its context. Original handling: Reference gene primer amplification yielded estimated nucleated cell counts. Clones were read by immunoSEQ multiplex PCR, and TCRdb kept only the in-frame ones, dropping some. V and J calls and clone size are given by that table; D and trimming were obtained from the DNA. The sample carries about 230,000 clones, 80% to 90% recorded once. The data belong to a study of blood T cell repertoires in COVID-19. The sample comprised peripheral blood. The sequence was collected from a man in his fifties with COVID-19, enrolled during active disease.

In DNA form, the CDR3 reads TGTGCCAGTAGCGGAGTGGGACTAGCGGGAGAGAAATCCTACGAGCAGTACTTC. Protein: CASSGVGLAGEKSYEQYF. The gene calls are TRBV19 and TRBJ2-7; TRBD2 aligns across 14 bases. CDR3 length: 18 amino acids. The V and J ends lost 6 bases and 1 base, in that order; junction bases with no gene match: 11. The germline CDR1 and CDR2 sequences are LNHDA and SQIVND (reference sequence).